The entry below describes one T cell receptor beta chain. These data belong to a study of cytomegalovirus exposure and HLA in healthy donors. In the study overall: The study's early data release held roughly 90 million unique TCRs from HLA-typed donors.

CDR1 is SGDLS and CDR2 is YYNGEE in the germline V gene. The trim removed 4 bases at V and 5 bases at J, leaving 14 bases unmatched. This CDR3 region has 16 residues. PCR used 60 Vbeta primers and 13 Jbeta primers. Assay used: immunoSEQ multiplex PCR; TCRdb lists only in-frame clones, some missing. The sample yields 100,000 to 150,000 clones, more than 75% seen once. Input material: PBMCs. The origin of this receptor is a man aged 18 to 30 in good health and CMV-seronegative. J is TRBJ1-1 and V is TRBV9; 7 bases are shared with TRBD1. For the CDR3, the DNA is TGTGCCAGCAGCCCACACGCCCCGACAGGGATAACTGAAGCTTTCTTT. Protein: CASSPHAPTGITEAFF.